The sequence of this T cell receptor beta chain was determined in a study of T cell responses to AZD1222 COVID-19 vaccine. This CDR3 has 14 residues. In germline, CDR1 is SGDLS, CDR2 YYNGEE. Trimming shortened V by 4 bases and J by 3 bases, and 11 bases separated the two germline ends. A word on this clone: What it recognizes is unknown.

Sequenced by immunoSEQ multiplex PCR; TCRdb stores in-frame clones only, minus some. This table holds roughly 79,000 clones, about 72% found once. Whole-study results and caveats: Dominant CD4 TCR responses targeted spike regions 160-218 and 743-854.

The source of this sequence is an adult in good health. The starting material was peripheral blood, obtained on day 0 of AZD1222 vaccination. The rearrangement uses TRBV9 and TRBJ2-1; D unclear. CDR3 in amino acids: CASSPGNVYNEQFF. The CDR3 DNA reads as TGTGCCAGCAGCCCCGGTAACGTCTACAATGAGCAGTTCTTC. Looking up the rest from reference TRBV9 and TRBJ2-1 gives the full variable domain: DSGVTQTPKHLITATGQRVTLRCSPRSGDLSVYWYQQSLDQGLQFLIQYYNGEERAKGNILERFSAQQFPDLHSELNLSSLELGDSALYFCASSPGNVYNEQFFGPGTRLTVL.